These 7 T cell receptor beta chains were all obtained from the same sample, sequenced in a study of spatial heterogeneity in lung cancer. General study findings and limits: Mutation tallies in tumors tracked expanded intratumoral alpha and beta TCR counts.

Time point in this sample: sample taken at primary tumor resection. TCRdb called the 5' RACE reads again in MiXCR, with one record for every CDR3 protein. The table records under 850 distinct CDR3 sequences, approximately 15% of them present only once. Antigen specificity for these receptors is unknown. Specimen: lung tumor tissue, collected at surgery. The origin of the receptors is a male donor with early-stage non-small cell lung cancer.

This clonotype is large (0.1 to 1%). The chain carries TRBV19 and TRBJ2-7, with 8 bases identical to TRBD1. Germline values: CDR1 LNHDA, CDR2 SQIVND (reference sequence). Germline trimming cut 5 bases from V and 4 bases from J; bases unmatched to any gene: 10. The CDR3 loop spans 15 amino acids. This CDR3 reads CASSVSTGEGYEQYV. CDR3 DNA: TGTGCCAGTAGTGTCTCGACAGGGGAAGGGTACGAGCAGTACGTC.

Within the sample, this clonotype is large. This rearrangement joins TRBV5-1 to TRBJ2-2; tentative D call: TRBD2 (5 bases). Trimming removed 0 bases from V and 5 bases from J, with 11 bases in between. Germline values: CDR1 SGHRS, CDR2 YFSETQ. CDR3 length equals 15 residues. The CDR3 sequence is CASSLGLSGTGELFF. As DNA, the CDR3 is TGCGCCAGCAGCTTGGGGCTATCGGGGACCGGGGAGCTGTTTTTT.

CDR3 residues: CASSPGQGLTGELFF. As DNA, the CDR3 is TGTGCCAGCAGCCCGGGACAGGGACTCACCGGGGAGCTGTTTTTT. The V gene is TRBV12-3 or TRBV12-4, the J gene TRBJ2-2, with 9 bases lining up with TRBD1. V lost 6 bases, J lost 4 bases, and 6 bases stayed unmatched. The CDR3 runs 15 residues.

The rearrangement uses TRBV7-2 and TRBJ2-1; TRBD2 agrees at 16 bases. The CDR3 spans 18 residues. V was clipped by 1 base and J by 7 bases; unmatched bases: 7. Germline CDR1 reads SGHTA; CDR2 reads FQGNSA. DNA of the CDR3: TGTGCCAGCAGCTTAGAAGCGACGGGACTAGCGGGAGGGAATGAGCAGTTCTTC. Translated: CASSLEATGLAGGNEQFF. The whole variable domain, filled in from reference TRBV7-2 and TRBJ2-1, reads GAGVSQSPSNKVTEKGKDVELRCDPISGHTALYWYRQSLGQGLEFLIYFQGNSAPDKSGLPSDRFSAERTGGSVSTLTIQRTQQEDSAVYLCASSLEATGLAGGNEQFFGPGTRLTVL.

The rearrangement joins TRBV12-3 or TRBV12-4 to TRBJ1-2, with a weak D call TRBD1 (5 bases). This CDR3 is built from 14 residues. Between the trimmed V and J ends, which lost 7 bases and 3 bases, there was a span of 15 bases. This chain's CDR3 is CASNKAGPDYGYTF. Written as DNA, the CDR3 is TGTGCCAGCAATAAGGCAGGGCCGGACTATGGCTACACCTTC.

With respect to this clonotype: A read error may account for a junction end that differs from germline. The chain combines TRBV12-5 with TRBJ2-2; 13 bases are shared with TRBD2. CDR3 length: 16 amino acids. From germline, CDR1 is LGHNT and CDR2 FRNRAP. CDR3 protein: CASGPGTSGNPGELFF. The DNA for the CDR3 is TGTGCTAGTGGACCCGGGACTAGCGGGAACCCCGGGGAGCTGTTTTTT.

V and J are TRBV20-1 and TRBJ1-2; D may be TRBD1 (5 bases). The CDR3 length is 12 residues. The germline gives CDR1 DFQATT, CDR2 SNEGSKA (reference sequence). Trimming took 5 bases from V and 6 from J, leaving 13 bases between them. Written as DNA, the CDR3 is TGCAGTGCTTACTCAGGGTCCCATGGCTACACCTTC. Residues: CSAYSGSHGYTF.